The 2 T cell receptor beta chains below all came from one sample that was sequenced in a study of PD-L1 blockade in urothelial cancer. Stated time point: pretreatment peripheral blood. Data came from immunoSEQ multiplex PCR; TCRdb stores just in-frame clones and leaves some out. The sample yields 70,000 to 95,000 clones, roughly 90% seen once. The material sequenced was PBMCs, taken around atezolizumab (anti-PD-L1) treatment. The receptors come from a woman of 80 years or more with urothelial cancer.

The chain has TRBV5-4 and TRBJ2-3; unclear D gene. This CDR3 has 15 amino acids. Germline V gene sequence: CDR1 SGHNT, CDR2 YYREEE (reference sequence). The V gene lost 2 bases and the J gene lost 0 bases, with 10 bases spanning the gap. CDR3 residues: CASSLGRPSTDTQYF. The CDR3 bases are TGTGCCAGCAGCTTAGGCAGGCCTAGCACAGATACGCAGTATTTT.

This clone was detected once. This sequence joins TRBV19 and TRBJ2-6, with D possibly being TRBD1 (5 bases). The CDR3 covers 16 residues. Germline V gene lookup returns CDR1 LNHDA and CDR2 SQIVND (reference sequence). V was trimmed by 7 bases and J by 2 bases, leaving 15 bases between them. The CDR3, as DNA: TGTGCCAGTACCAACCTGGGGCTTGCTGGGGCCAACGTCCTGACTTTC. Its translation is CASTNLGLAGANVLTF.